These 30 T cell receptor beta chains were sequenced from one sample in a study of T cell responses to AZD1222 COVID-19 vaccine. Method: immunoSEQ multiplex PCR; TCRdb's copy keeps in-frame clones and lacks some. The sample yields 150,000 to 200,000 clones, more than 85% seen once. Here the sequenced sample was peripheral blood, taken on day 0 of AZD1222 vaccination. All receptors come from an adult in good health.

The CDR3 nucleotides read TGTGCCAGTAGTATAGGGGCTCTATACGAGCAGTACTTC. It specifies CASSIGALYEQYF. The chain combines TRBV19 with TRBJ2-7; unclear D gene. V was cut by 1 base and J by 4 bases, with 8 bases left in between. Germline CDR1 and CDR2: LNHDA and SQIVND (reference sequence). CDR3 length: 13 amino acids.

The chain employs TRBV5-1 and TRBJ2-4; 8 bases align to TRBD1. Germline CDR1 SGHRS, CDR2 YFSETQ. V lost 3 bases to trimming and J lost 6 bases; unmatched junction nucleotides: 5. The CDR3 consists of 14 residues. The CDR3 nucleotides are TGCGCCAGCAGCTGGGGACAGGACCCAAACATTCAGTACTTC. This encodes CASSWGQDPNIQYF.

The chain couples TRBV5-8 to TRBJ2-3, with TRBD2 identical over 8 bases. V lost 2 bases to trimming and J lost 1 base; unmatched junction nucleotides: 3. This CDR3 region has 15 residues. Per germline, CDR1 SGHTS and CDR2 YDEGEE. The CDR3 here is CASSLAGVGTDTQYF. CDR3 DNA sequence: TGTGCCAGCAGCTTAGCGGGAGTAGGCACAGATACGCAGTATTTT.

The chain uses TRBV18 and TRBJ1-3, with D hard to call. The CDR3 contains 11 residues. The V gene's germline CDR1 is KGHSH and CDR2 LQKENI. Trimming shortened V by 3 bases and J by 8 bases, and 5 bases separated the two germline ends. Here the CDR3 reads CASSPQDTIYF. DNA of the CDR3: TGTGCCAGCTCACCGCAGGACACCATATATTTT.

The rearrangement links TRBV19 to TRBJ1-1; 8 nucleotides line up with TRBD1. The V segment lost 6 bases and the J segment 9 bases; nucleotides outside the gene matches: 12. CDR1 is LNHDA, CDR2 SQIVND, per germline (reference sequence). The CDR3 has 14 amino acids. This CDR3 reads CASSLQGGLSKAFF. In DNA form, the CDR3 reads TGTGCCAGTAGCTTACAGGGGGGATTGAGTAAAGCTTTCTTT.

The chain carries TRBV3-1 (or the pseudogene TRBV3-2) and TRBJ1-5; D is perhaps TRBD1 (5 bases). The CDR3 extends over 18 amino acids. V was pared by 0 bases and J by 6 bases, with 21 bases between. CDR1 is LGHDT and CDR2 is YNNKEL in the germline V gene (reference sequence). This chain's CDR3 is CASSQDPQGWGVFQPQHF. The CDR3, as DNA: TGTGCCAGCAGCCAAGATCCCCAGGGATGGGGTGTTTTTCAGCCCCAGCATTTT.

This clone was seen once. This chain connects TRBV11-2 to TRBJ2-7, with 7 nucleotides matching TRBD1. The germline V gene encodes CDR1 SGHAT and CDR2 FQNNGV. The CDR3 consists of 13 residues. V was pared by 5 bases and J by 2 bases, with 3 bases of the junction left unmatched. The chain's CDR3 is CASSIQGTYEQYF. The CDR3 DNA reads as TGTGCCAGCAGCATACAGGGGACCTACGAGCAGTACTTC.

This sequence joins TRBV5-5 and TRBJ2-7; D not certain. The germline V gene has CDR1 SGHKS and CDR2 YYEKEE (reference sequence). This CDR3 spans 13 amino acids. V was trimmed by 1 base and J by 5 bases, leaving 10 bases between them. DNA of the CDR3: TGTGCCAGCAGCTTGTTGGTGAGGAACGAGCAGTACTTC. Its translation is CASSLLVRNEQYF. Based on the CDR3 plus reference TRBV5-5 and TRBJ2-7, the full variable domain is DAGVTQSPTHLIKTRGQQVTLRCSPISGHKSVSWYQQVLGQGPQFIFQYYEKEERGRGNFPDRFSARQFPNYSSELNVNALLLGDSALYLCASSLLVRNEQYFGPGTRLTVT.

The count of this clone is one. V and J are TRBV10-3 and TRBJ2-5; D not certain. Between the trimmed V and J ends, which lost 0 bases and 5 bases, there was a span of 16 bases. Germline values: CDR1 ENHRY, CDR2 SYGVKD. The CDR3 covers 16 residues. For the CDR3, the DNA is TGTGCCATCAGTGAGTCATCTCTGAGAGGTGGGGAGACCCAGTACTTC. Protein sequence: CAISESSLRGGETQYF.

The chain recombines TRBV7-9 with TRBJ1-2, with a possible D match to TRBD1 (6 bases). The CDR3 is made up of 14 amino acids. The V gene lost 10 bases and the J gene lost 3 bases, with 18 bases spanning the gap. Germline V gives CDR1 SEHNR, CDR2 FQNEAQ (reference sequence). In nucleotides, the CDR3 is TGTGCCACATACTCGACAGGTGGCGACTATGGCTACACCTTC. This codes for CATYSTGGDYGYTF.

The rearrangement joins TRBV18 to TRBJ1-2, with D possibly being TRBD1 (6 bases). The germline V gene encodes CDR1 KGHSH and CDR2 LQKENI. This CDR3 contains 14 residues. V was clipped by 4 bases and J by 7 bases, with 16 bases between them. The CDR3 protein is CASSLLQGTSGYTF. CDR3 sequence (DNA): TGTGCCAGCTCACTTTTACAGGGTACTAGTGGCTACACCTTC. Full variable domain (missing parts from reference TRBV18 and TRBJ1-2): NAGVMQNPRHLVRRRGQEARLRCSPMKGHSHVYWYRQLPEEGLKFMVYLQKENIIDESGMPKERFSAEFPKEGPSILRIQQVVRGDSAAYFCASSLLQGTSGYTFGSGTRLTVV.

The chain recombines TRBV28 with TRBJ2-7, with 14 bases matching TRBD2. Unmatched junction bases numbered 11, after V lost 7 bases and J lost 3 bases. Germline CDR1 MDHEN, CDR2 SYDVKM. The CDR3 loop spans 17 amino acids. The CDR3 sequence: CASNGLAGGFSFYEQYF. The CDR3 nucleotides read TGTGCCAGCAACGGACTAGCGGGAGGCTTCTCTTTCTACGAGCAGTACTTC. Looking up the rest from reference TRBV28 and TRBJ2-7 gives the full variable domain: DVKVTQSSRYLVKRTGEKVFLECVQDMDHENMFWYRQDPGLGLRLIYFSYDVKMKEKGDIPEGYSVSREKKERFSLILESASTNQTSMYLCASNGLAGGFSFYEQYFGPGTRLTVT.

The chain recombines TRBV7-8 with TRBJ1-1; 7 positions agree with TRBD1. The J segment lost 5 bases and the V segment lost 2 bases, leaving 14 bases of the junction unmatched. This CDR3 spans 17 amino acids. Germline V lookup: CDR1 SGHVS, CDR2 FQNEAQ. CDR3: CASSLRGRLDLGTEAFF. Written as DNA, the CDR3 is TGTGCCAGCAGCTTAAGGGGGCGTCTCGACCTTGGAACTGAAGCTTTCTTT.

In DNA form, the CDR3 reads TGTGCCAGCAGCCTGGGGGACAGGGGGCGAAGGGAGCAGTACTTC. Its protein is CASSLGDRGRREQYF. V usage is TRBV13 and J usage is TRBJ2-7, with 12 nucleotides matching TRBD1. The CDR3 contains 15 residues. The germline V gene has CDR1 PRHDT and CDR2 FYEKMQ (reference sequence). V was pared by 5 bases and J by 7 bases, with 9 bases of the junction left unmatched.

The genes are TRBV11-1 and TRBJ2-1, with 9 bases fitting TRBD2. The V segment lost 5 bases and the J segment 5 bases; nucleotides outside the gene matches: 4. In germline, CDR1 is SGHAT, CDR2 FQDESV (reference sequence). The CDR3 spans 14 residues. The CDR3 DNA follows: TGTGCCAGCAGCCCGGGACTAGCTAACAATGAGCAGTTCTTC. It specifies CASSPGLANNEQFF.

This CDR3 is CASSFEQGRRETQYF. The CDR3 nucleotides read TGTGCCAGCAGTTTTGAACAGGGGAGAAGAGAGACCCAGTACTTC. The J gene is TRBJ2-5, the V gene TRBV27, with 7 bases matching TRBD1. Germline assignment: CDR1 MNHEY and CDR2 SMNVEV (reference sequence). There are 15 residues in the CDR3. J gave up 4 bases and V 3 bases, and 8 bases lay outside the gene matches.

The chain is built from TRBV5-6 and TRBJ2-7, with D perhaps given as TRBD1 or TRBD2 (5 bases each). CDR1 and CDR2 (germline): SGHDT, YYEEEE. With 1 base removed from V and 2 bases from J, the gap between germline ends came to 16 bases. This CDR3 comprises 16 residues. CDR3 in amino acids: CASSLLTGRLTYEQYF. The CDR3 DNA is TGTGCCAGCAGCTTGTTGACGGGACGTCTTACCTACGAGCAGTACTTC. Supplemented by reference TRBV5-6 and TRBJ2-7, the full variable domain reads DAGVTQSPTHLIKTRGQQVTLRCSPKSGHDTVSWYQQALGQGPQFIFQYYEEEERQRGNFPDRFSGHQFPNYSSELNVNALLLGDSALYLCASSLLTGRLTYEQYFGPGTRLTVT.

This chain uses TRBV6-4 with TRBJ1-1; TRBD1 aligns across 10 bases. Germline-derived CDR1 and CDR2 are MRHNA and SNTAGT. Trimming took 4 bases from V and 6 from J; bases not matched to a gene: 8. The CDR3 spans 15 residues. The CDR3 DNA reads as TGTGCCAGCAGTGGGACCGGGACAGGGGACGCTGAAGCTTTCTTT. It translates to CASSGTGTGDAEAFF.

The V gene is TRBV2, the J gene TRBJ2-4, with D hard to call. V dropped 4 bases and J dropped 6 bases, with 10 bases sitting between them. The CDR3 contains 13 residues. The V gene's germline CDR1 is SNHLY and CDR2 FYNNEI. The CDR3 here is CASSVELGNIQYF. In DNA, the CDR3 is TGTGCCAGCAGTGTCGAGTTGGGAAACATTCAGTACTTC.

The chain employs TRBV28 and TRBJ1-4; D is undetermined. The V gene lost 2 bases and the J gene lost 10 bases, with 8 bases spanning the gap. Looked up from germline, CDR1 is MDHEN and CDR2 is SYDVKM. The CDR3 extends over 12 amino acids. CDR3 region: CASSLLVGKLFF. The CDR3 nucleotides read TGTGCCAGCAGTTTACTGGTGGGAAAACTGTTTTTT.

This sequence joins TRBV25-1 and TRBJ1-2, with TRBD1 matching over 7 bases. The CDR3 runs 12 residues. The V and J ends lost 4 bases and 8 bases, in that order; junction bases with no gene match: 4. The germline V gene has CDR1 MGHDK and CDR2 SYGVNS. The CDR3 protein is CASSVTGVGYTF. The CDR3 DNA is TGTGCCAGCAGTGTTACAGGGGTAGGCTACACCTTC.

Details on this clone: Compared with germline, one end of the junction differs, possibly owing to a read error. The rearrangement joins TRBV29-1 to TRBJ1-1, with 8 nucleotides matching TRBD1. The CDR3 sequence is 12 residues long. Germline loops: CDR1 SQVTM, CDR2 ANQGSEA. The CDR3 sequence is CSVSGQGHGLNF. As DNA, the CDR3 is TGCAGCGTCAGCGGACAGGGACACGGGCTCAACTTT.

The rearrangement links TRBV27 to TRBJ2-3; 7 nucleotides agree with TRBD2. Germline V lookup: CDR1 MNHEY, CDR2 SMNVEV (reference sequence). The V gene end was trimmed by 5 bases and the J gene end by 3 bases; junction bases not matched to a gene: 11. There are 16 residues in the CDR3. The CDR3 here is CASSPTTGTITDTQYF. In DNA, the CDR3 is TGTGCCAGCAGTCCAACTACCGGGACTATTACAGATACGCAGTATTTT.

The chain's CDR3 is CASSEAWRNTEAFF. In DNA form, the CDR3 reads TGTGCCAGCAGTGAAGCTTGGCGGAACACTGAAGCTTTCTTT. The V gene is TRBV6-1, the J gene TRBJ1-1; no definite D call. Germline lookup yields CDR1 MNHNS and CDR2 SASEGT. Trimming stripped 0 bases from V and 1 base from J, with 6 bases between. The CDR3 length is 14 residues.

The rearrangement joins TRBV19 to TRBJ1-1; TRBD1 might be the D (6 bases). Between the trimmed V and J ends, which lost 3 bases and 1 base, there was a span of 12 bases. The CDR3 runs to 15 residues. Germline assignment: CDR1 LNHDA and CDR2 SQIVND (reference sequence). The DNA for the CDR3 is TGTGCCAGTAGTATTCAGGGGCAGGGGAACACTGAAGCTTTCTTT. This sequence encodes CASSIQGQGNTEAFF.

The V gene is TRBV2, the J gene TRBJ1-6, with a possible D match to TRBD1 (5 bases). Trimming pared 2 bases from V and 11 bases from J, leaving 16 bases between. The length of the CDR3 is 15 residues. Germline CDR1 and CDR2: SNHLY and FYNNEI. CDR3 DNA sequence: TGTGCCAGCAGTGAAAGGGACGTTGGAAAAGCACCCCTCCACTTT. This codes for CASSERDVGKAPLHF.

The chain links TRBV10-3 to TRBJ1-2, with D possibly TRBD1 on 5 matching bases. The CDR3 has 14 amino acids. Germline V gene lookup returns CDR1 ENHRY and CDR2 SYGVKD. V was pared by 6 bases and J by 4 bases, with 15 bases between. The CDR3 here is CAISRGGTGYGYTF. The CDR3 DNA is TGTGCCATCAGCCGGGGGGGGACGGGCTATGGCTACACCTTC.

This chain links TRBV11-2 with TRBJ2-7, with D maybe TRBD1 (5 bases). CDR1 SGHAT and CDR2 FQNNGV come from the germline V gene. CDR3 length: 11 amino acids. V gave up 5 bases and J gave up 11 bases, with 13 bases separating them. The CDR3 loop is CASSQGTTEYF. In DNA form, the CDR3 reads TGTGCCAGCAGCCAGGGTACTACGGAGTACTTC.

A few counts support this clone. V gene TRBV19 combines with J gene TRBJ1-4, with D unclear. This CDR3 is built from 14 residues. Germline values: CDR1 LNHDA, CDR2 SQIVND (reference sequence). The V end was cut by 7 bases, the J end by 5 bases, with 14 bases between. DNA of the CDR3: TGTGCCAGTAAAGAGGCGATGGGGAATGAAAAACTGTTTTTT. Translating gives CASKEAMGNEKLFF.

This clone was counted between two and nine times. This rearrangement joins TRBV7-9 to TRBJ1-1; no clear D gene. The CDR3 is 13 residues long. Trimming took 7 bases from V and 4 from J, leaving 13 bases between them. Germline V gives CDR1 SEHNR, CDR2 FQNEAQ (reference sequence). This CDR3 reads CASTISGITEAFF. CDR3 bases: TGTGCCAGCACTATATCGGGTATCACTGAAGCTTTCTTT.